This TCR beta chain was identified in a study of T cell responses to AZD1222 COVID-19 vaccine. The assay was immunoSEQ multiplex PCR, and TCRdb's table has in-frame clones only and misses some. Among about 73,000 clones, roughly nine tenths were seen once, and the ten largest hold 7.5% to 10%. The germline gives CDR1 SGHRS, CDR2 YFSETQ. This CDR3 comprises 13 residues. V lost 0 bases, J lost 5 bases, and 5 bases lay in between. The chain joins TRBV5-1 to TRBJ1-4; D might be TRBD1 (5 bases). The TCR comes from an adult who received the AZD1222 COVID-19 vaccine. The sequences come from peripheral blood, collected 28 days after the second AZD1222 dose. The CDR3 sequence: CASSLGGNEKLFF. The CDR3 nucleotides read TGCGCCAGCAGCTTGGGGGGGAATGAAAAACTGTTTTTT.